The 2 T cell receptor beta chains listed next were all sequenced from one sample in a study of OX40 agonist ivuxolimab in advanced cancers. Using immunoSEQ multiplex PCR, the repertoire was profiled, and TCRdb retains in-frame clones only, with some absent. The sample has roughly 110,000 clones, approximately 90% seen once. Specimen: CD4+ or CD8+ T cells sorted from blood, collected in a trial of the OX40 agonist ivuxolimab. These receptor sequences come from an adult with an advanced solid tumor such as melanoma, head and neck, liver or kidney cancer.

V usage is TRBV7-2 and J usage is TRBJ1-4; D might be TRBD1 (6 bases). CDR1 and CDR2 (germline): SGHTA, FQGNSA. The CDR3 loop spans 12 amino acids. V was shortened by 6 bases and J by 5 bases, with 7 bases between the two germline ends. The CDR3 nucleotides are TGTGCCAGCAGGCAGGGGAATGAAAAACTGTTTTTT. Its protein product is CASRQGNEKLFF.

The CDR3: CASSIDIGAQFF. The CDR3 region has the DNA TGTGCCAGTAGTATAGATATCGGGGCCCAGTTCTTC. The rearrangement uses TRBV19 and TRBJ2-1, with D perhaps being TRBD1 or TRBD2 (5 bases each). V lost 0 bases and J 13 bases, leaving 10 bases between the germline ends. The CDR3 runs 12 residues. CDR1 and CDR2 from the germline V gene are LNHDA and SQIVND (reference sequence). Supplemented by reference TRBV19 and TRBJ2-1, the full variable domain reads DGGITQSPKYLFRKEGQNVTLSCEQNLNHDAMYWYRQDPGQGLRLIYYSQIVNDFQKGDIAEGYSVSREKKESFPLTVTSAQKNPTAFYLCASSIDIGAQFFGPGTRLTVL.